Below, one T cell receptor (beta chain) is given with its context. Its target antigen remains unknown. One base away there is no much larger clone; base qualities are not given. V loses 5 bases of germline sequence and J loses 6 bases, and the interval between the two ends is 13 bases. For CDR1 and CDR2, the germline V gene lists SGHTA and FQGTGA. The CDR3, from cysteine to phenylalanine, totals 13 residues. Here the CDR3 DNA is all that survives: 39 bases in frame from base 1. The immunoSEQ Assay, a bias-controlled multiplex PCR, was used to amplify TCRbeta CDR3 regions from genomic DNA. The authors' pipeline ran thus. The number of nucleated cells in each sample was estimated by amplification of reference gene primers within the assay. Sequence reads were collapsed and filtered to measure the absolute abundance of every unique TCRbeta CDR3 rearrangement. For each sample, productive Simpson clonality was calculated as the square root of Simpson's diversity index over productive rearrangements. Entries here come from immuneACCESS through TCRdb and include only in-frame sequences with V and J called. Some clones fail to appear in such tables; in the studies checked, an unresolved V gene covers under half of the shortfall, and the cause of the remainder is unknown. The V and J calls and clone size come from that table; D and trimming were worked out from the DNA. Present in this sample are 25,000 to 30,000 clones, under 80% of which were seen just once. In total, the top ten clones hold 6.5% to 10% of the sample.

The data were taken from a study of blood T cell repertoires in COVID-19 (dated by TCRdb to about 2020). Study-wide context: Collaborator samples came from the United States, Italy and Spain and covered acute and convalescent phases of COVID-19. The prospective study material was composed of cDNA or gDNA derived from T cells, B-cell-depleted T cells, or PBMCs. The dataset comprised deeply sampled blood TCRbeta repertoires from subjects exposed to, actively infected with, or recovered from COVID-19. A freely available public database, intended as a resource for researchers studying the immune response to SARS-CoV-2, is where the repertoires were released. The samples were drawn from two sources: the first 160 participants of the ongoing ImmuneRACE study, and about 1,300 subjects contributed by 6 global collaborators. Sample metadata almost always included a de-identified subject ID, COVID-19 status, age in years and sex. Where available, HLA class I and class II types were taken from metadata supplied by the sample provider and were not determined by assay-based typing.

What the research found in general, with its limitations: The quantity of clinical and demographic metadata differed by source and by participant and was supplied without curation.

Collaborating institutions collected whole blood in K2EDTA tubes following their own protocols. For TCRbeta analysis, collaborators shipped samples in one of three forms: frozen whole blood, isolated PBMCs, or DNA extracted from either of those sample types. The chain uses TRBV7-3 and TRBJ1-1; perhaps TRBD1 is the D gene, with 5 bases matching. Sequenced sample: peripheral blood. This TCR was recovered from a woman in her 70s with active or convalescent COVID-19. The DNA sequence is TGTGCCAGCAGCCAGATATCGGGGGCTGAAGCTTTCTTT. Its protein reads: CASSQISGAEAFF.